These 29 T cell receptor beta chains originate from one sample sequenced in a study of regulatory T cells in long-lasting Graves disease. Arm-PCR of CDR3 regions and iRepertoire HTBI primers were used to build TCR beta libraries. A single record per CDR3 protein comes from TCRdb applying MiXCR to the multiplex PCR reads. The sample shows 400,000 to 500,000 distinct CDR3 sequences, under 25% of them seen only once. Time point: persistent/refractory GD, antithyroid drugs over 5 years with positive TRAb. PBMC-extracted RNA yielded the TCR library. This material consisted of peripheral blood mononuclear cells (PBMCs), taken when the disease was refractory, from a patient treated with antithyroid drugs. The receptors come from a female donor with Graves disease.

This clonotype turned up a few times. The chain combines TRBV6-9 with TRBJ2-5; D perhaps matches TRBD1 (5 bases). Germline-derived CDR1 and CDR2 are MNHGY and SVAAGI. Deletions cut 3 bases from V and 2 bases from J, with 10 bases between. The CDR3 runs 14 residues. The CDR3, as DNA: TGTGCCAGCAGTTACAGGGCGGTACAAGAGACCCAGTACTTC. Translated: CASSYRAVQETQYF.

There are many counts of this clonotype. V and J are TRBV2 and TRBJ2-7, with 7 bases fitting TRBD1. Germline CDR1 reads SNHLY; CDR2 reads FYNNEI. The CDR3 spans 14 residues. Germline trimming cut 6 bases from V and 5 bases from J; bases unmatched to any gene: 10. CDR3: CASRGGDRDDEQYF. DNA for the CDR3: TGTGCCAGCAGGGGTGGAGACAGGGACGACGAGCAGTACTTC.

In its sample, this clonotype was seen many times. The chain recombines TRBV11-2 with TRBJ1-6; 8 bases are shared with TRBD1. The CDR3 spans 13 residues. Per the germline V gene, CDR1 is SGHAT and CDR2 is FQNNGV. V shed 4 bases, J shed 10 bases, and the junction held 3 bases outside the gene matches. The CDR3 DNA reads TGTGCCAGCAGCTCCGCAGGGGGCTCACCCCTCCACTTT. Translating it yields CASSSAGGSPLHF.

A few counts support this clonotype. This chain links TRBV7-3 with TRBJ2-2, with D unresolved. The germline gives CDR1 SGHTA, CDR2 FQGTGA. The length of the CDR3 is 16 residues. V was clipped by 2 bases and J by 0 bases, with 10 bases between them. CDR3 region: CASSLRLVTNTGELFF. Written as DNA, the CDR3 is TGTGCCAGCAGCTTACGTTTAGTTACGAACACCGGGGAGCTGTTTTTT.

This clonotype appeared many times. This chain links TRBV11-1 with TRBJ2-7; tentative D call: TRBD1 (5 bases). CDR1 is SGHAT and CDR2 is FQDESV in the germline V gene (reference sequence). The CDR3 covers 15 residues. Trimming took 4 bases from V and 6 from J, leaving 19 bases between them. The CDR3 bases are TGTGCCAGCAGCTCGGAACCGGGTCCCCAGGGCGAGCAGTACTTC. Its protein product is CASSSEPGPQGEQYF. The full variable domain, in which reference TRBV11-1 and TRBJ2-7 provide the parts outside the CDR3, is EAEVAQSPRYKITEKSQAVAFWCDPISGHATLYWYRQILGQGPELLVQFQDESVVDDSQLPKDRFSAERLKGVDSTLKIQPAELGDSAMYLCASSSEPGPQGEQYFGPGTRLTVT.

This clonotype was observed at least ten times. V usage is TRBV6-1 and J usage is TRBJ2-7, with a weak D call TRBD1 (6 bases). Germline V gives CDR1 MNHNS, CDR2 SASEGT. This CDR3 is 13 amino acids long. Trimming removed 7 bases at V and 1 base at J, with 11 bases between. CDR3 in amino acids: CASTPGQSYEQYF. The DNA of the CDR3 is TGTGCCAGCACTCCAGGACAGTCCTACGAGCAGTACTTC.

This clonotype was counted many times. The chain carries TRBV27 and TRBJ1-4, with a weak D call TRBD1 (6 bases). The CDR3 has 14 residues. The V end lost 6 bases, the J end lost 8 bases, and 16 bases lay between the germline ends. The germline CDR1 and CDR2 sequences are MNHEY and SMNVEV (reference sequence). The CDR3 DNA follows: TGTGCCAGCAGCCCAGGGGCTTTAAGGGAAAAACTGTTTTTT. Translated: CASSPGALREKLFF.

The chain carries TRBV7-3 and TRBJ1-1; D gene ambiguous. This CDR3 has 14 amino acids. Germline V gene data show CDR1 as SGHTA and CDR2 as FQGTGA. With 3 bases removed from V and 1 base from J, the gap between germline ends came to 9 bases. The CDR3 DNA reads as TGTGCCAGCAGCTTTAACGGGGAGAACACTGAAGCTTTCTTT. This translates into CASSFNGENTEAFF.

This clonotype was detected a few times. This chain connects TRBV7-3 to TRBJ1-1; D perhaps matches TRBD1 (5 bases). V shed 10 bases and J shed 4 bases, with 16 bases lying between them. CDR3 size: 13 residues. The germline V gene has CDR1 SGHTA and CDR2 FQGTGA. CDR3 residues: CAIHNPGGTEAFF. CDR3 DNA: TGTGCCATTCATAACCCTGGGGGCACTGAAGCTTTCTTT. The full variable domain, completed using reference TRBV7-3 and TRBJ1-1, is GAGVSQTPSNKVTEKGKYVELRCDPISGHTALYWYRQSLGQGPEFLIYFQGTGAADDSGLPNDRFFAVRPEGSVSTLKIQRTERGDSAVYLCAIHNPGGTEAFFGQGTRLTVV.

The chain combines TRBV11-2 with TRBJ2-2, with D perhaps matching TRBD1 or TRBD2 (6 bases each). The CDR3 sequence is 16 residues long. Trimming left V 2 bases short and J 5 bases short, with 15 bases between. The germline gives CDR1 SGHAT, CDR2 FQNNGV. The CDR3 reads CASSLLTGATTGELFF. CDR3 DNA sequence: TGTGCCAGCAGCTTATTAACGGGGGCCACAACCGGGGAGCTGTTTTTT.

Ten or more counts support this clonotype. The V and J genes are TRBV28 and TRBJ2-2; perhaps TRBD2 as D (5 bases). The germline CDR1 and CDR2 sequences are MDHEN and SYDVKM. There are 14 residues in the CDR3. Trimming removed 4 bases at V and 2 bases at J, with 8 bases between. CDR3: CASSSRLNTGELFF. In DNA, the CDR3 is TGTGCCAGCAGTTCACGACTAAACACCGGGGAGCTGTTTTTT.

The CDR3 here is CATSRDSGGSYEQYF. The CDR3 DNA follows: TGTGCCACCAGCAGAGATTCGGGCGGGTCCTACGAGCAGTACTTC. The chain has TRBV15 and TRBJ2-7, with D maybe TRBD2 (5 bases). This CDR3 is 15 amino acids long. In germline, CDR1 is LNHNV, CDR2 YYDKDF (reference sequence). Trimming stripped 0 bases from V and 1 base from J, with 10 bases between.

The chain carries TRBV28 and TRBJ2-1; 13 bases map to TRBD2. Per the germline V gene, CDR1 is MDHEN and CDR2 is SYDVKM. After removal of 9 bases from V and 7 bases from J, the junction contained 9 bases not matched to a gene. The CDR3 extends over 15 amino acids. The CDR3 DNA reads TGTGCCAGTCAGAGGACTAGCGGGGGTCTTAATGAGCAGTTCTTC. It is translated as CASQRTSGGLNEQFF. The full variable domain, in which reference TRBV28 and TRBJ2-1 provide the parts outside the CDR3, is DVKVTQSSRYLVKRTGEKVFLECVQDMDHENMFWYRQDPGLGLRLIYFSYDVKMKEKGDIPEGYSVSREKKERFSLILESASTNQTSMYLCASQRTSGGLNEQFFGPGTRLTVL.

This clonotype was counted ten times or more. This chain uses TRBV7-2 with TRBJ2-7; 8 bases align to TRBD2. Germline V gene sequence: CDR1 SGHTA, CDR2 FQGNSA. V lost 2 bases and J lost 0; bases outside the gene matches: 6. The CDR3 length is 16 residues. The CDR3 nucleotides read TGTGCCAGCAGCTTAACCCGACTAGCGCACTCCTACGAGCAGTACTTC. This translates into CASSLTRLAHSYEQYF. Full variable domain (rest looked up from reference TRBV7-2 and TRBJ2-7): GAGVSQSPSNKVTEKGKDVELRCDPISGHTALYWYRQSLGQGLEFLIYFQGNSAPDKSGLPSDRFSAERTGGSVSTLTIQRTQQEDSAVYLCASSLTRLAHSYEQYFGPGTRLTVT.

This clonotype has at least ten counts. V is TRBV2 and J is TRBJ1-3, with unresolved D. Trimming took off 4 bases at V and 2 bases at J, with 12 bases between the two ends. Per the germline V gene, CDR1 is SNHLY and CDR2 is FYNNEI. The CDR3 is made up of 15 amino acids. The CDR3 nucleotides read TGTGCCAGCAGTGCTTTAGGGATGGCTGGAAACACCATATATTTT. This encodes CASSALGMAGNTIYF.

The CDR3 loop is CASSTFRDTEAFF. In nucleotides, the CDR3 is TGTGCCAGTAGTACCTTCAGGGACACTGAAGCTTTCTTT. This chain uses TRBV19 with TRBJ1-1, with D perhaps TRBD1 (5 bases). The CDR3 loop spans 13 amino acids. V lost 4 bases to trimming and J lost 3 bases, with 9 bases between them. The germline CDR1 and CDR2 sequences are LNHDA and SQIVND (reference sequence). Full variable domain (rest looked up from reference TRBV19 and TRBJ1-1): DGGITQSPKYLFRKEGQNVTLSCEQNLNHDAMYWYRQDPGQGLRLIYYSQIVNDFQKGDIAEGYSVSREKKESFPLTVTSAQKNPTAFYLCASSTFRDTEAFFGQGTRLTVV.

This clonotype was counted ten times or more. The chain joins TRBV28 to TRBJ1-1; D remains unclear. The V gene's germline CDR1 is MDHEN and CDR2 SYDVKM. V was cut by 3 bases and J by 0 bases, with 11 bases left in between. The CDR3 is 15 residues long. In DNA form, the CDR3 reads TGTGCCAGCAGTTTGTCAGCTTACTTGAACACTGAAGCTTTCTTT. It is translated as CASSLSAYLNTEAFF.

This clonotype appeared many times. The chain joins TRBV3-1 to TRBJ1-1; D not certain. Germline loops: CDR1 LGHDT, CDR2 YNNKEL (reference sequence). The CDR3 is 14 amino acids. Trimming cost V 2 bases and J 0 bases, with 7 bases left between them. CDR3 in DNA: TGTGCCAGCAGCCAAAGAAGTCTGAACACTGAAGCTTTCTTT. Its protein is CASSQRSLNTEAFF.

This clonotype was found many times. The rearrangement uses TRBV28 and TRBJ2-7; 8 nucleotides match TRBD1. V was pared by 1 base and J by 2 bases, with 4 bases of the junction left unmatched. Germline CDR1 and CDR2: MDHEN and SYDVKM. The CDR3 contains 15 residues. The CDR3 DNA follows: TGTGCCAGCAGTTTATACCAACAGGGGGCCTACGAGCAGTACTTC. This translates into CASSLYQQGAYEQYF.

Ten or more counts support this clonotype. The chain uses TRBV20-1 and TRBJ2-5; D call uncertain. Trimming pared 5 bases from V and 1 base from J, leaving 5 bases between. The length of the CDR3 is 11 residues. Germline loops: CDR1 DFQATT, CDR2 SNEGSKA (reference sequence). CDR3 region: CSAGGQETQYF. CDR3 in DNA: TGCAGTGCTGGCGGCCAAGAGACCCAGTACTTC.

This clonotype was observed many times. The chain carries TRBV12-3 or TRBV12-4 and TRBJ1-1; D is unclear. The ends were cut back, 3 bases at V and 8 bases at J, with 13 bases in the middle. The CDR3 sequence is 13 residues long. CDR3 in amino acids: CASSFLGSREAFF. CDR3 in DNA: TGTGCCAGCAGTTTTTTAGGTTCTCGAGAAGCTTTCTTT.

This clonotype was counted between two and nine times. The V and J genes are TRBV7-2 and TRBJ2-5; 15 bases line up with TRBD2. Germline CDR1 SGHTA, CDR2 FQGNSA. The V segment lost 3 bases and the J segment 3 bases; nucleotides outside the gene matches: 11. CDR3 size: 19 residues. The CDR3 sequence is CASSFPQGTSGRKKETQYF. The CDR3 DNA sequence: TGTGCCAGCAGCTTCCCTCAAGGGACTAGCGGGAGGAAAAAAGAGACCCAGTACTTC.

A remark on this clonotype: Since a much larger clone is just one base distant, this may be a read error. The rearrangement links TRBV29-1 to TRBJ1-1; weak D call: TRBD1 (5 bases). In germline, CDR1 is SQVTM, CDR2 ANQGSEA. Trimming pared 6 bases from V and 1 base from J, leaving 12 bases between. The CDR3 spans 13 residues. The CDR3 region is CSVARGTNTEAFF. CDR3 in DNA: TGCAGCGTCGCTAGGGGAACGAACACTGAAGCTTTCTTT. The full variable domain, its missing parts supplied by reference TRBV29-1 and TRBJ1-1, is SAVISQKPSRDICQRGTSLTIQCQVDSQVTMMFWYRQQPGQSLTLIATANQGSEATYESGFVIDKFPISRPNLTFSTLTVSNMSPEDSSIYLCSVARGTNTEAFFGQGTRLTVV.

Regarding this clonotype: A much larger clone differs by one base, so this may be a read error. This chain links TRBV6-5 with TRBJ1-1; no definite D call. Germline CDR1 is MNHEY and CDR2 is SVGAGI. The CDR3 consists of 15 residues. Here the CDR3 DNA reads TGTGCCAGCAGTCACTCCCCACGACTAAACACTGAAGCTTTCTTT. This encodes CASSHSPRLNTEAFF.

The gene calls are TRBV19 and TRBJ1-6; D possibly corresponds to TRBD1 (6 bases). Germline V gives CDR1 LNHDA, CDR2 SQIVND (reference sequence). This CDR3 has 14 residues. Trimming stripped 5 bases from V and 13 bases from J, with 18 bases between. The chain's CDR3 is CASSPDSQAYPLHF. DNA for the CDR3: TGTGCCAGTAGTCCGGACAGCCAGGCGTACCCCCTCCACTTT.

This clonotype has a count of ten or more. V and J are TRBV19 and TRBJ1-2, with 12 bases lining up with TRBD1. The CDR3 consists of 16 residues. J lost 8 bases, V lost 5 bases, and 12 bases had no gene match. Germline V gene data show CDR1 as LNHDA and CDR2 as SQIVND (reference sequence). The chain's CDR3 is CASSPSQGTGGRGYTF. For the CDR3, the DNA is TGTGCCAGTAGTCCCTCCCAGGGGACAGGGGGCAGAGGCTACACCTTC.

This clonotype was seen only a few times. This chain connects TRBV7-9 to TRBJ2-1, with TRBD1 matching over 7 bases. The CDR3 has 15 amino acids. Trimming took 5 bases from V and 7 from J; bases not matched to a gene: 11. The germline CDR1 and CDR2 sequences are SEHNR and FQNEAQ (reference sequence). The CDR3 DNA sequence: TGTGCCAGCAGCCAAGGGGTGGCCAGGGGGAATGAGCAGTTCTTC. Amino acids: CASSQGVARGNEQFF.

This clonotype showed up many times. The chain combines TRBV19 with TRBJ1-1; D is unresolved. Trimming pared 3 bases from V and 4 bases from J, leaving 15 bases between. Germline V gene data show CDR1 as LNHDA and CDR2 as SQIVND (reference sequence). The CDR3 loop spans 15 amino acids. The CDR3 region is CASSIGGNLATEAFF. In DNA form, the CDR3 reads TGTGCCAGTAGTATCGGAGGAAATTTAGCCACTGAAGCTTTCTTT.

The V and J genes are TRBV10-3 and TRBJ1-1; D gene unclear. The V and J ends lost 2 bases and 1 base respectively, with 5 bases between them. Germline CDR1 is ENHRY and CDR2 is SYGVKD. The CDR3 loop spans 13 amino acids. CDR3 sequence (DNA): TGTGCCATCAGTGAGACGGAGAACACTGAAGCTTTCTTT. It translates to CAISETENTEAFF.